The source of this T cell receptor (beta chain) is a study of Graves' ophthalmopathy and Graves' hyperthyroidism. The CDR3 contains 16 residues. V lost 5 bases to trimming and J lost 1 base, with 15 bases between them. CDR1 SNHLY and CDR2 FYNNEI come from the germline V gene. Amplifying from RNA transcripts, the study obtained TCR beta CDR3 regions. Second-round multiplex PCR came after a first-round RT-PCR that employed HTBI primers. TCRdb recomputed calls from the multiplex PCR reads with MiXCR, one row per CDR3 protein. The sample yields just over 600,000 distinct CDR3 sequences, about 24% seen once.

This chain uses TRBV2 with TRBJ1-3; D not resolved. This receptor was taken from a woman aged 18-29 years with stable Graves' hyperthyroidism. Some clones in this sample may be carry-over from other donors' samples. Sequencing was done on a sample of peripheral blood. The CDR3 coding sequence is TGTGCCAGCAGTACCCGTTCCCGGGGTTCTGGAAACACCATATATTTT. Translation: CASSTRSRGSGNTIYF.